This TCR beta chain was observed in a study of T-cell reconstitution after alpha-beta-depleted transplantation in children. This clonotype was seen a few times. Its antigen is undetermined. Findings and caveats of the study: From newly produced T cells came most of the T-cell counts and diversity one year after transplant.

During its preparation, the TCRbeta library received unique molecular identifiers. TCRdb reprocessed the PCR reads with MiXCR, giving one entry per CDR3 protein. The data show some 460,000 distinct CDR3 sequences, with under 20% seen just once and around 30% held by the top ten. Germline V gives CDR1 LGHDT, CDR2 YNNKEL (reference sequence). This CDR3 comprises 15 residues. The ends were cut back, 4 bases at V and 4 bases at J, with 14 bases in the middle. The gene calls are TRBV3-1 and TRBJ2-1, with D possibly TRBD1 on 6 matching bases. Here the sequenced sample was PBMCs, mostly from graft donor cells, taken 360 days after TCRalphabeta/CD19-depleted stem cell transplant. The receptor comes from a boy younger than two who had a stem cell transplant for Wiskott-Aldrich syndrome, so the T cells may come from the graft donor. The CDR3 reads CASSLVGAGYNEQFF. CDR3 coding DNA: TGTGCCAGCAGCCTGGTGGGGGCCGGGTACAATGAGCAGTTCTTC.